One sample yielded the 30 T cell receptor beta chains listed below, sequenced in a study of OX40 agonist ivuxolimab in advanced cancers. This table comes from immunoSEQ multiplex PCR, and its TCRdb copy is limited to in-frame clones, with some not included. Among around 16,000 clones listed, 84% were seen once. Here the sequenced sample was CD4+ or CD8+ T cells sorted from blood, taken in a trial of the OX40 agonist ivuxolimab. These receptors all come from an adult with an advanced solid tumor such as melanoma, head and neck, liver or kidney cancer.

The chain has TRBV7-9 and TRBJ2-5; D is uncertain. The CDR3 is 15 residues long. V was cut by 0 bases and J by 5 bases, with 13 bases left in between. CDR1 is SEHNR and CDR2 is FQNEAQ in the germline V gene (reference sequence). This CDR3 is CASSLAMTPEETQYF. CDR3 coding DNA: TGTGCCAGCAGCTTAGCAATGACTCCAGAGGAGACCCAGTACTTC. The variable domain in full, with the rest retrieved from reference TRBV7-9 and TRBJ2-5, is DTGVSQNPRHKITKRGQNVTFRCDPISEHNRLYWYRQTLGQGPEFLTYFQNEAQLEKSRLLSDRFSAERPKGSFSTLEIQRTEQGDSAMYLCASSLAMTPEETQYFGPGTRLLVL.

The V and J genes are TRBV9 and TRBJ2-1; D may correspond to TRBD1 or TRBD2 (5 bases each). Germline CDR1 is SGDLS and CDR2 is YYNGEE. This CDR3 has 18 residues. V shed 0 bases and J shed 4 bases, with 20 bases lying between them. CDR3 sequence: CASSVATGGVAGYNEQFF. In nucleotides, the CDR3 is TGTGCCAGCAGCGTAGCTACTGGAGGAGTAGCAGGGTACAATGAGCAGTTCTTC.

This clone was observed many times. CDR3 nucleotide sequence: TGTGCCAGCAGTTACTCTGGGGCCAACGTCCTGACTTTC. Protein: CASSYSGANVLTF. This chain connects TRBV6-5 to TRBJ2-6; D unresolved. Between the trimmed V and J ends, which lost 0 bases and 3 bases, there was a span of 0 bases. CDR1 and CDR2 from the germline V gene are MNHEY and SVGAGI. The length of the CDR3 is 13 residues.

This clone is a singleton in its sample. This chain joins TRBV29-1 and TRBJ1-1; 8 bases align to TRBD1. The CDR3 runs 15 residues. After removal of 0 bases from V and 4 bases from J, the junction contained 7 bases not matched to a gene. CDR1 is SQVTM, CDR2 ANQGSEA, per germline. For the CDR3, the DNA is TGCAGCGTTGAAGATCCCGCGACAGGGGCCACTGAAGCTTTCTTT. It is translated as CSVEDPATGATEAFF.

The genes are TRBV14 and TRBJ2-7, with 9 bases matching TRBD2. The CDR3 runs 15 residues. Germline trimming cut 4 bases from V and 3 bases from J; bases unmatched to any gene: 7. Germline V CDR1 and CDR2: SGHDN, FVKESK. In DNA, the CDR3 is TGTGCCAGCAGCCCTTTAGCGGGAGACCACTACGAGCAGTACTTC. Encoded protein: CASSPLAGDHYEQYF.

This chain's CDR3 is CASSPWDTNLYEQYF. The CDR3 nucleotides read TGTGCCAGCAGCCCGTGGGACACCAACCTCTACGAGCAGTACTTC. The chain joins TRBV5-6 to TRBJ2-7; perhaps TRBD1 as D (6 bases). This CDR3 comprises 15 residues. Germline V gene lookup returns CDR1 SGHDT and CDR2 YYEEEE. The V gene lost 4 bases and the J gene lost 3 bases, with 17 bases spanning the gap.

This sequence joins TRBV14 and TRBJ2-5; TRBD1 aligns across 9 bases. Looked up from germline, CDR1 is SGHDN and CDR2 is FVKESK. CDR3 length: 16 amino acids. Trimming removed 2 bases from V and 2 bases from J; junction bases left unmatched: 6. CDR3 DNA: TGTGCCAGCAGCCAACCATACAGGGGGCTTCAAGAGACCCAGTACTTC. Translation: CASSQPYRGLQETQYF.

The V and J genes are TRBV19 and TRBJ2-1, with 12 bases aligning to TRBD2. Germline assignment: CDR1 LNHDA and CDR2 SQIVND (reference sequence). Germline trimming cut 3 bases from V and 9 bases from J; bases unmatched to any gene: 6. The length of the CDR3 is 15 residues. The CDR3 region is CASSIGLAGQSEQFF. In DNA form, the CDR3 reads TGTGCCAGTAGTATTGGACTAGCGGGACAGTCTGAGCAGTTCTTC.

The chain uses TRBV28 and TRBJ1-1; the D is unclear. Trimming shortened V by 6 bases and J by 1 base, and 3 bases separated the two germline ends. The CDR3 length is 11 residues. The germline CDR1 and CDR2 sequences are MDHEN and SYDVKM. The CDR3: CASSRNTEAFF. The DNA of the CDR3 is TGTGCCAGCAGCCGGAACACTGAAGCTTTCTTT.

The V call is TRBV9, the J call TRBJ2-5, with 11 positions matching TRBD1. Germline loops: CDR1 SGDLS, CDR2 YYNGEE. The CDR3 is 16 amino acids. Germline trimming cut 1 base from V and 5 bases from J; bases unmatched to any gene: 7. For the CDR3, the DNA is TGTGCCAGCAGCGTAATCGGGACAGGGGGTTATGAGACCCAGTACTTC. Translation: CASSVIGTGGYETQYF.

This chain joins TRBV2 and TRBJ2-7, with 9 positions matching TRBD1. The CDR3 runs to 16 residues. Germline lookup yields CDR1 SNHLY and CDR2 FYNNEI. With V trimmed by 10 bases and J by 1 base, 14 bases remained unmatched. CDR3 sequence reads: CANVPGQGGKSYEQYF. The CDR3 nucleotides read TGTGCCAACGTCCCGGGACAGGGTGGTAAGTCCTACGAGCAGTACTTC.

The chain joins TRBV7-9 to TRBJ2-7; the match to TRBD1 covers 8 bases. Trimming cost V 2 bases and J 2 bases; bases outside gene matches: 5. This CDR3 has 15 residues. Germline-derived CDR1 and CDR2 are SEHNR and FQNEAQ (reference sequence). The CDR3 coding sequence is TGTGCCAGCAGCTTACCCGGGACAGGAGCCTACGAGCAGTACTTC. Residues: CASSLPGTGAYEQYF.

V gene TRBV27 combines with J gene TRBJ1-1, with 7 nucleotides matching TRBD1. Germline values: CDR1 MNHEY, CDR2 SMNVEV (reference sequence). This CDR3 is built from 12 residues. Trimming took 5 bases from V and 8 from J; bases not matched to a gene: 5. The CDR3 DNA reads TGTGCCAGCAGTCCGCGGACAGGAGAAGCTTTCTTT. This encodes CASSPRTGEAFF.

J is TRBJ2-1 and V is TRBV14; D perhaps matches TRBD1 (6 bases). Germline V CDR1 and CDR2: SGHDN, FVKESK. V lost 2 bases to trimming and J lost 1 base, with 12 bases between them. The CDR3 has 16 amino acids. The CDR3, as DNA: TGTGCCAGCAGCCAACAGGGGATACAATCCTACAATGAGCAGTTCTTC. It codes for CASSQQGIQSYNEQFF.

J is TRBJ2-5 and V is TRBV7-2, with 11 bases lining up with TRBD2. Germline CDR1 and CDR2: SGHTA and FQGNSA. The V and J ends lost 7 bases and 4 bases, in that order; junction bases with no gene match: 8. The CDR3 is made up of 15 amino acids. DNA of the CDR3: TGTGCCAGCACGATAGCGGGGGGGCCGGCAGAGACCCAGTACTTC. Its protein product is CASTIAGGPAETQYF. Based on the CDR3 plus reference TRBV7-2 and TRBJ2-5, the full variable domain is GAGVSQSPSNKVTEKGKDVELRCDPISGHTALYWYRQSLGQGLEFLIYFQGNSAPDKSGLPSDRFSAERTGGSVSTLTIQRTQQEDSAVYLCASTIAGGPAETQYFGPGTRLLVL.

In DNA, the CDR3 is TGTGCCAGCAGCTATGGCTCTGGAAACACCATATATTTT. This encodes CASSYGSGNTIYF. The chain couples TRBV5-6 to TRBJ1-3, with unresolved D. CDR3 length equals 13 residues. Per germline, CDR1 SGHDT and CDR2 YYEEEE. Between the trimmed V and J ends, which lost 3 bases and 0 bases, there was a span of 4 bases.

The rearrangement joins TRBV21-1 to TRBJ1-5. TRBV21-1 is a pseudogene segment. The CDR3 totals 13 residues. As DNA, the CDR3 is TGTGCCAGCAGCAAGAGGATCAATCAGCCCCAGCATTTT. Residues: CASSKRINQPQHF.

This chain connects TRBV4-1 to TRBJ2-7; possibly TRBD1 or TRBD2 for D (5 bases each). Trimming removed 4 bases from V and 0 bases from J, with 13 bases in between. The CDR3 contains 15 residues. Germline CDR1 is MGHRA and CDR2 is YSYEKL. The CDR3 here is CASSPGLDSSYEQYF. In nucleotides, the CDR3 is TGCGCCAGCAGCCCCGGACTTGACAGCTCCTACGAGCAGTACTTC.

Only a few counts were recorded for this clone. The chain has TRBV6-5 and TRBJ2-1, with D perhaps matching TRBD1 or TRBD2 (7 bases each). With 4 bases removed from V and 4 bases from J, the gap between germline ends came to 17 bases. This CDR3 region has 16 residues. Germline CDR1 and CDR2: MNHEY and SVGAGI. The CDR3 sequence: CASSLSGGALYNEQFF. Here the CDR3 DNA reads TGTGCCAGCAGTTTATCAGGGGGGGCCCTTTACAATGAGCAGTTCTTC.

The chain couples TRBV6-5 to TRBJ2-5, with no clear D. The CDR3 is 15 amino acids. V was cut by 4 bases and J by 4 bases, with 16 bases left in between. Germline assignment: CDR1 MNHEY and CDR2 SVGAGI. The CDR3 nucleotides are TGTGCCAGCAGTTCCGCAGACCCGATGGGAGAGACCCAGTACTTC. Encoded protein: CASSSADPMGETQYF.

The CDR3 region is CASRQAAGDSYNEQFF. The DNA for the CDR3 is TGCGCCAGCAGGCAGGCGGCGGGAGACTCCTACAATGAGCAGTTCTTC. The chain joins TRBV4-3 to TRBJ2-1; 7 bases are a match to TRBD2. The J segment lost 0 bases and the V segment lost 6 bases, leaving 8 bases of the junction unmatched. There are 16 residues in the CDR3. Germline assignment: CDR1 LGHNA and CDR2 YSLEER.

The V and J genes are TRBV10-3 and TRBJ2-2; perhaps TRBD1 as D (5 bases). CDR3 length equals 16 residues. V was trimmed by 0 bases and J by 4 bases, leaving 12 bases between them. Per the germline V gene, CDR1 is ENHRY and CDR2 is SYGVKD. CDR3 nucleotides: TGTGCCATCAGTGAGTCCCAGGGAAGATCCACCGGGGAGCTGTTTTTT. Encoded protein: CAISESQGRSTGELFF.

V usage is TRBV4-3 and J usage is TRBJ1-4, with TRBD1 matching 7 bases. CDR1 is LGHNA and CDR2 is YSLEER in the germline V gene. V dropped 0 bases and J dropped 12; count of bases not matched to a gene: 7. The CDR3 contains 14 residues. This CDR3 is CASSQDPRTGQLFF. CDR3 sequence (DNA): TGCGCCAGCAGCCAAGATCCTAGGACAGGCCAACTGTTTTTT.

As DNA, the CDR3 is TGTGCCTGGAGTTATCGACAGGGGGGGTACTATGGCTACACCTTC. This translates into CAWSYRQGGYYGYTF. The chain is built from TRBV30 and TRBJ1-2, with 9 positions matching TRBD1. CDR3 length: 15 residues. The V gene end was trimmed by 2 bases and the J gene end by 3 bases; junction bases not matched to a gene: 7. The germline V gene has CDR1 GTSNPN and CDR2 SVGIG (reference sequence).

This CDR3 is CASSPWTGGGYEQYF. For the CDR3, the DNA is TGTGCCAGCAGCCCATGGACAGGGGGCGGATACGAGCAGTACTTC. The chain carries TRBV6-5 and TRBJ2-7, with 11 bases lining up with TRBD1. The CDR3 totals 15 residues. Trimming at V came to 6 bases and at J to 4 bases, leaving 8 bases not matched to a gene. The V gene's germline CDR1 is MNHEY and CDR2 SVGAGI.

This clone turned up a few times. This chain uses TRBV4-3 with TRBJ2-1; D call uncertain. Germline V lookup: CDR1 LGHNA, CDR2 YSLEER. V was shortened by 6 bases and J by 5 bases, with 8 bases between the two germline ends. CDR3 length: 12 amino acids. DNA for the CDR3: TGCGCCAGCAGACTGGGAAACAATGAGCAGTTCTTC. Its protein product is CASRLGNNEQFF.

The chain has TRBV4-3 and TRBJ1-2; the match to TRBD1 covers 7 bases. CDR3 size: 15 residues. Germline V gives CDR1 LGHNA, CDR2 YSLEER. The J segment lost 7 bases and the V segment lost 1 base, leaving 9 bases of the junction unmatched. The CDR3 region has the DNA TGCGCCAGCAGCCAAGGCCCGACAGGGATCGGTGGCTACACCTTC. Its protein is CASSQGPTGIGGYTF.

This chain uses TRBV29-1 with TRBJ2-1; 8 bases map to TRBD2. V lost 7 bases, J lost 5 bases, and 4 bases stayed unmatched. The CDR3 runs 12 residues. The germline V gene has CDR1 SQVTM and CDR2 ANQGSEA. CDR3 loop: CSAVSGDNEQFF. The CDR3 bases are TGCAGCGCCGTTAGCGGGGACAATGAGCAGTTCTTC.

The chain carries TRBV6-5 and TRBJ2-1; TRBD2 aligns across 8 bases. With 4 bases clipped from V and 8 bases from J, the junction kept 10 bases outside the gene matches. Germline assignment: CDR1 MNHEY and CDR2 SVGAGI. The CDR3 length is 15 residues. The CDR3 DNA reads TGTGCCAGCAGTTCCCGGGGGGGGGCGGCCGATGAGCAGTTCTTC. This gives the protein CASSSRGGAADEQFF.

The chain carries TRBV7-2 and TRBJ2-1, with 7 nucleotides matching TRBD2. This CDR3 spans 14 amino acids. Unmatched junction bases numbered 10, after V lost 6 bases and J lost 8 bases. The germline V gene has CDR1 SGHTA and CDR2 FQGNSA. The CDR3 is CASSSGPLGDEQFF. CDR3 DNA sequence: TGTGCCAGCAGTAGCGGGCCGTTGGGTGATGAGCAGTTCTTC.